Sequencing of this T cell receptor (beta chain) was carried out in a study of CD8+ T cells in alopecia areata. Extracted from the samples, RNA was reverse transcribed into cDNA to serve as the sequencing template. Method: immunoSEQ multiplex PCR; TCRdb's copy keeps in-frame clones and lacks some. This table has 150,000 to 200,000 clones, 60% appearing once. Treatment noted: oral pan-JAK inhibitor, 5-10 mg twice daily. CDR3 length: 13 amino acids. V was shortened by 5 bases and J by 1 base, with 9 bases between the two germline ends. Germline V CDR1 and CDR2: SGHRS, YFSETQ. The chain links TRBV5-1 to TRBJ1-2; D uncertain. Sequences were derived from CD4+ T cells sorted from blood, sampled at week 24, from a patient treated with tofacitinib. The receptor's source is a human donor with alopecia areata. The CDR3 DNA is TGCGCCAGCAGTGAAGAGATTAACTATGGCTACACCTTC. Translating gives CASSEEINYGYTF.